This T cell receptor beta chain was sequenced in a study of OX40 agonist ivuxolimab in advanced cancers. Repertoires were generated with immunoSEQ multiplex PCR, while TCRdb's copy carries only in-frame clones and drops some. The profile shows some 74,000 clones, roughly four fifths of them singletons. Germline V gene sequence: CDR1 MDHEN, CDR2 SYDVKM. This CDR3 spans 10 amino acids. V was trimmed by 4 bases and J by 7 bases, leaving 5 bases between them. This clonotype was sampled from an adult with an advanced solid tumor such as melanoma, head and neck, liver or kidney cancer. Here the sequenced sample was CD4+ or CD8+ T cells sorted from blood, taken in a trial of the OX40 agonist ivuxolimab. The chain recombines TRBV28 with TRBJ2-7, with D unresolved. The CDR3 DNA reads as TGTGCCAGCAGTTCCGCTGAGCAGTACTTC. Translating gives CASSSAEQYF.